This TCR beta chain was sequenced during a study of shared clonotypes between healthy human individuals. TCRdb keeps only in-frame clones here, not all; method: immunoSEQ multiplex PCR. Counted here are 230,000 or so clones, over 60% occurring once; the ten biggest clones make up around 10%. The V gene's germline CDR1 is SGHDT and CDR2 YYEEEE. Trimming left V 0 bases short and J 6 bases short, with 3 bases between. This CDR3 has 11 amino acids. Material: memory CD4+ T cells sorted from blood. As to subset: CD45RA-negative fraction. V gene TRBV5-6 combines with J gene TRBJ1-1; no clear D gene. This sequence was found in a man aged 25-45 years in good health. Here the CDR3 reads CASSLASEAFF. For the CDR3, the DNA is TGTGCCAGCAGCTTGGCATCTGAAGCTTTCTTT.